The 26 T cell receptor beta chains reported below all come from one sample, sequenced in a study of beta chain features in type 1 diabetes. The authors reverse transcribed all of the isolated RNA, so sequencing captured expressed TCRB transcripts. The assay was immunoSEQ multiplex PCR, and TCRdb's table has in-frame clones only and misses some. The table lists fewer than 250,000 clones, 7.5% to 10% of them singletons. What was sequenced was naive CD4+ T cells from blood. All receptors come from a young woman in good health.

Only a few counts were recorded for this clone. The chain has TRBV2 and TRBJ1-5; D is perhaps TRBD1 (5 bases). The CDR3 extends over 13 amino acids. Germline V lookup: CDR1 SNHLY, CDR2 FYNNEI. V gave up 4 bases and J gave up 5 bases, with 9 bases separating them. CDR3 bases: TGTGCCAGCAGTGGTGGGGGGGATCAGCCCCAGCATTTT. Encoded protein: CASSGGGDQPQHF.

The genes are TRBV30 and TRBJ1-5; D is perhaps TRBD1 (5 bases). Germline CDR1 GTSNPN, CDR2 SVGIG (reference sequence). V lost 0 bases to trimming and J lost 7 bases, with 10 bases between them. The CDR3 runs to 13 residues. Written as DNA, the CDR3 is TGTGCCTGGAGTGTTAGGGGCCAGCAGCCCCAGCATTTT. Translating gives CAWSVRGQQPQHF.

The rearrangement uses TRBV7-2 and TRBJ1-6; D call uncertain. The germline gives CDR1 SGHTA, CDR2 FQGNSA. This CDR3 has 16 residues. Trimming pared 3 bases from V and 0 bases from J, leaving 9 bases between. The CDR3 nucleotides read TGTGCCAGCAGCTTTATCCACAGCTCCTATAATTCACCCCTCCACTTT. It encodes CASSFIHSSYNSPLHF.

This chain links TRBV11-3 with TRBJ2-7, with D possibly TRBD1 on 5 matching bases. This CDR3 has 14 amino acids. Trimming removed 6 bases at V and 3 bases at J, with 15 bases between. Germline V gene data show CDR1 as SGHNT and CDR2 as YENEEA. CDR3 in amino acids: CASSPTGGVYEQYF. CDR3 sequence (DNA): TGTGCCAGCAGTCCCACAGGTGGGGTCTACGAGCAGTACTTC.

This clone was seen more than once but under ten times. J is TRBJ1-2 and V is TRBV10-3, with 9 bases that match TRBD1. Germline V gene data show CDR1 as ENHRY and CDR2 as SYGVKD. The CDR3 extends over 15 amino acids. Trimming took 6 bases from V and 7 from J; bases not matched to a gene: 12. The CDR3 region has the DNA TGTGCCATCAGACCGGGACAGGGAAACGATGGTGGCTACACCTTC. Residues: CAIRPGQGNDGGYTF.

This clone appeared a few times. The rearrangement links TRBV6-5 to TRBJ1-4, with 10 nucleotides matching TRBD1. This CDR3 spans 15 amino acids. CDR1 MNHEY and CDR2 SVGAGI come from the germline V gene. Trimming took 7 bases from V and 8 from J; bases not matched to a gene: 10. The CDR3 sequence is CASTRNRDRGEKLFF. The DNA for the CDR3 is TGTGCCAGCACCCGAAACCGGGACAGGGGCGAAAAACTGTTTTTT.

The CDR3 reads CAWSVTVTEAFF. CDR3 nucleotide sequence: TGTGCCTGGAGTGTAACGGTAACTGAAGCTTTCTTT. V and J are TRBV30 and TRBJ1-1; no clear D. CDR1 GTSNPN and CDR2 SVGIG come from the germline V gene (reference sequence). The CDR3 contains 12 residues. V was clipped by 0 bases and J by 5 bases, with 7 bases between them.

The table lists this clone with many counts. The genes are TRBV7-2 and TRBJ2-2; D not certain. Germline V CDR1 and CDR2: SGHTA, FQGNSA. The CDR3 runs to 13 residues. Trimming removed 2 bases from V and 7 bases from J, with 8 bases in between. For the CDR3, the DNA is TGTGCCAGCAGCTTATTGTCTAACGGGGAGCTGTTTTTT. Translation: CASSLLSNGELFF.

This clone was seen more than once but under ten times. DNA of the CDR3: TGTGCCAGCCGGGCTAGCGGGGGCAAGGAGACCCAGTACTTC. It specifies CASRASGGKETQYF. V is TRBV6-5 and J is TRBJ2-5, with 10 bases lining up with TRBD2. This CDR3 is 14 amino acids long. After removal of 8 bases from V and 5 bases from J, the junction contained 8 bases not matched to a gene. Germline CDR1 and CDR2: MNHEY and SVGAGI.

The gene calls are TRBV15 and TRBJ1-3; tentative D call: TRBD1 (6 bases). The CDR3 totals 16 residues. Trimming took off 4 bases at V and 0 bases at J, with 13 bases between the two ends. The V gene's germline CDR1 is LNHNV and CDR2 YYDKDF (reference sequence). In DNA form, the CDR3 reads TGTGCCACCAGCACCGGACAGCCTTCCTCTGGAAACACCATATATTTT. Its protein product is CATSTGQPSSGNTIYF.

This clone was seen more than once but under ten times. This sequence joins TRBV9 and TRBJ2-1, with D perhaps TRBD1 (5 bases). The CDR3 extends over 15 amino acids. Trimming took off 7 bases at V and 7 bases at J, with 21 bases between the two ends. Germline values: CDR1 SGDLS, CDR2 YYNGEE. This CDR3 is CASSVTGVHGNEQFF. The CDR3 DNA reads TGTGCCAGCTCCGTTACAGGTGTCCATGGGAATGAGCAGTTCTTC.

This sequence joins TRBV5-1 and TRBJ2-2; 10 bases match TRBD1. Germline values: CDR1 SGHRS, CDR2 YFSETQ. Losses at the gene ends were 4 bases for V and 3 bases for J; bases not matched to a gene: 3. The CDR3 runs to 15 residues. The CDR3: CASSQGTGDTGELFF. CDR3 in DNA: TGCGCCAGCAGCCAAGGGACAGGGGACACCGGGGAGCTGTTTTTT.

Note on this clone: At the DNA level, this CDR3 is encoded by other sequences in the same sample as well. The genes are TRBV5-4 and TRBJ2-1; 11 nucleotides agree with TRBD2. V gave up 3 bases and J gave up 1 base; unmatched junction bases: 3. The CDR3 length is 16 residues. From germline, CDR1 is SGHNT and CDR2 YYREEE (reference sequence). Written as DNA, the CDR3 is TGTGCCAGCAGCTCCGGGACTAGCGGTTCCTACAATGAGCAGTTCTTC. Residues: CASSSGTSGSYNEQFF.

This clone was found many times. The rearrangement uses TRBV7-9 and TRBJ1-2; D is ambiguous. Germline V gene data show CDR1 as SEHNR and CDR2 as FQNEAQ (reference sequence). There are 14 residues in the CDR3. Deletions cut 5 bases from V and 1 base from J, with 11 bases between. This CDR3 reads CASSRTGSNYGYTF. Here the CDR3 DNA reads TGTGCCAGCAGCCGTACTGGGAGTAACTATGGCTACACCTTC.

This clone has a handful of counts. The CDR3 DNA reads as TGTGCCAGCAGCCCCTTGGGGGGGGGTGTGGACACTGAAGCTTTCTTT. Its translation: CASSPLGGGVDTEAFF. This chain uses TRBV5-4 with TRBJ1-1, with D possibly matching TRBD1 (5 bases). Trimming shortened V by 4 bases and J by 3 bases, and 19 bases separated the two germline ends. The germline gives CDR1 SGHNT, CDR2 YYREEE (reference sequence). This CDR3 comprises 16 residues.

There are a few counts of this clone. This chain links TRBV30 with TRBJ1-4, with TRBD1 matching over 9 bases. Trimming took 5 bases from V and 3 from J; bases not matched to a gene: 7. Germline V gives CDR1 GTSNPN, CDR2 SVGIG (reference sequence). This CDR3 is 15 amino acids long. CDR3 DNA sequence: TGTGCCTGGCGCACAGGGGGCGCGGCTAATGAAAAACTGTTTTTT. Protein: CAWRTGGAANEKLFF.

V usage is TRBV18 and J usage is TRBJ2-4, with 7 nucleotides matching TRBD2. V was pared by 6 bases and J by 5 bases, with 7 bases of the junction left unmatched. The CDR3 length is 14 residues. The germline CDR1 and CDR2 sequences are KGHSH and LQKENI. This CDR3 reads CASSAYAGENIQYF. The DNA for the CDR3 is TGTGCCAGCTCTGCTTATGCGGGGGAAAACATTCAGTACTTC.

This clone has a handful of counts. The chain joins TRBV10-1 to TRBJ2-5; D unresolved. Between the trimmed V and J ends, which lost 0 bases and 3 bases, there was a span of 5 bases. This CDR3 contains 13 residues. The germline gives CDR1 WNHNN, CDR2 SYGVQD (reference sequence). CDR3 residues: CASSESGEETQYF. CDR3 bases: TGCGCCAGCAGTGAGTCAGGAGAAGAGACCCAGTACTTC.

About this clone: Other DNA sequences from this sample encode an identical CDR3 as well. V gene TRBV7-9 combines with J gene TRBJ1-5; 8 bases are shared with TRBD1. Germline CDR1 and CDR2: SEHNR and FQNEAQ (reference sequence). V gave up 3 bases and J gave up 0 bases; unmatched junction bases: 4. The CDR3 sequence is 16 residues long. DNA of the CDR3: TGTGCCAGCAGCTTGGGGACAGGATCTAGCAATCAGCCCCAGCATTTT. Translated, it gives CASSLGTGSSNQPQHF.

This clone showed up just a few times. This chain connects TRBV6-6 to TRBJ2-7; 7 bases map to TRBD1. The trim removed 6 bases at V and 3 bases at J, leaving 11 bases unmatched. CDR3 length: 15 residues. Germline loops: CDR1 MNHNY, CDR2 SVGAGI (reference sequence). The CDR3 DNA reads as TGTGCCAGCAGCCCCCCACGGGACAGAATCTACGAGCAGTACTTC. Protein sequence: CASSPPRDRIYEQYF.

The chain joins TRBV5-6 to TRBJ2-1, with TRBD2 matching over 16 bases. Germline values: CDR1 SGHDT, CDR2 YYEEEE. The CDR3 extends over 18 amino acids. V shed 4 bases and J 13 bases; nucleotides not matched to a gene: 17. The CDR3: CASSLLQGLGLAGGQQFF. CDR3 in DNA: TGTGCCAGCAGCCTTCTACAGGGCCTGGGACTAGCGGGAGGGCAACAGTTCTTC.

This clone occurred a few times. CDR3 nucleotides: TGTGCCAGCAGAATGACTAGCGGGAGATACACAGATACGCAGTATTTT. Its translation: CASRMTSGRYTDTQYF. The chain carries TRBV28 and TRBJ2-3; TRBD2 aligns across 12 bases. This CDR3 is 16 amino acids long. Trimming took 6 bases from V and 2 from J; bases not matched to a gene: 6. Germline lookup yields CDR1 MDHEN and CDR2 SYDVKM.

The genes are TRBV4-2 and TRBJ2-7; 8 bases map to TRBD2. Germline V gives CDR1 LGHNA, CDR2 YNFKEQ. With 4 bases clipped from V and 5 bases from J, the junction kept 28 bases outside the gene matches. CDR3 length: 21 amino acids. CDR3 amino acids: CASSPNRGGGELAAWVDEQYF. CDR3 nucleotides: TGTGCCAGCAGCCCGAACCGGGGGGGAGGGGAACTAGCGGCCTGGGTAGACGAGCAGTACTTC.

This sequence joins TRBV11-2 and TRBJ2-7; tentative D call: TRBD2 (6 bases). V lost 3 bases and J 3 bases, leaving 9 bases between the germline ends. CDR1 is SGHAT, CDR2 FQNNGV, per germline. The CDR3 spans 13 residues. The CDR3 reads CASSLASVYEQYF. The CDR3 coding sequence is TGTGCCAGCAGCTTGGCTAGCGTCTACGAGCAGTACTTC.

The rearrangement joins TRBV2 to TRBJ1-1; D is ambiguous. The germline V and J ends were trimmed by 5 bases and 3 bases, with 13 bases remaining between them. CDR3 length equals 14 residues. Germline V gene data show CDR1 as SNHLY and CDR2 as FYNNEI. The CDR3 is CASSRMGDDTEAFF. The CDR3 region has the DNA TGTGCCAGCAGTAGGATGGGAGACGACACTGAAGCTTTCTTT.

The chain combines TRBV28 with TRBJ1-1; D remains ambiguous. CDR3 length: 11 residues. The germline gives CDR1 MDHEN, CDR2 SYDVKM. V was pared by 4 bases and J by 10 bases, with 10 bases between. CDR3 in DNA: TGTGCCAGCAGTTCGGGGTTGCGAGCTTTCTTT. Translating it yields CASSSGLRAFF.